This TCR beta chain was identified in a study of immune evolution from preneoplasia to lung adenocarcinoma. Two lung cancer pathologists independently confirmed each histologic diagnosis. Assay: immunoSEQ multiplex PCR; the TCRdb copy retains only in-frame clones and omits some. The data contain approximately 4,500 clones, about nine tenths of them seen just once; the ten biggest clones take up around 3.1%. The ends lost 4 bases at V and 7 bases at J; junction bases unmatched: 5. The CDR3 is 14 amino acids. The germline gives CDR1 WSHSY, CDR2 SAAADI. The TCR originated in a person aged 45 to 59 with lung adenocarcinoma. The chain joins TRBV10-2 to TRBJ2-4; 9 bases match TRBD1. Material: FFPE invasive lung adenocarcinoma tissue. CDR3 in DNA: TGCGCCAGCAGTGCCGTGACAGGGGGTAACATTCAGTACTTC. This sequence encodes CASSAVTGGNIQYF.